This T cell receptor beta chain was profiled in a study of cytomegalovirus exposure and HLA in healthy donors. Study conclusions and caveats: Upon later analysis, TCR association rates were observed to vary by HLA locus, being highest for DRB1 and lowest for HLA-C. TCR beta sequences reportedly predicted most subjects' HLA-A and HLA-B alleles accurately.

The V segment lost 1 base and the J segment 4 bases; nucleotides outside the gene matches: 6. Per germline, CDR1 PRHDT and CDR2 FYEKMQ (reference sequence). The CDR3 length is 16 residues. PCR was performed using 60 Vbeta and 13 Jbeta primers. Profiling relied on immunoSEQ multiplex PCR, and the TCRdb table lists in-frame clones only, not all of them. The sample contains some 150,000 clones, 68% of which appear only once. On this clone itself: Antigen: not known.

The rearrangement uses TRBV13 and TRBJ2-3; 9 bases map to TRBD2. The sequence came from a man in his fifties or sixties in good health and CMV-seronegative. Source material: PBMCs. The CDR3 coding sequence is TGTGCCAGCAGCTTAGTGGGGCGGGAGGGACCAGATACGCAGTATTTT. Translating it yields CASSLVGREGPDTQYF.